This TCR beta chain was retrieved from a study of T cell responses to AZD1222 COVID-19 vaccine (dated by TCRdb to about 2021). The study in broad terms: AZD1222 recipients given second doses at about 4 weeks or at about 12 weeks were pooled, since spike-specific TCR depth and breadth were not found to differ between the two schedules. A total of approximately 240 trial participants underwent TCR sequencing, of whom 200 to 220 received two doses of AZD1222 and 26 received two doses of the MenACWY control vaccine. Trial participants were enrolled by age into 18-55, 56-69 and 70-plus year subgroups, with approximately 160, 26 and 62 TCR-sequenced participants respectively.

Overall study outcomes, separate from this receptor: Participants were mostly white British and included more females than males, and it was suggested by the authors that clonal diversity may have been underestimated. Conclusions about previously exposed vaccinees are limited, since just a handful of AZD1222 recipients were seropositive for SARS-CoV-2 at baseline. After two AZD1222 doses, spike-specific TCR breadth and depth were significantly higher than at day 0 and than in MenACWY recipients. Nearly half of unique spike-specific TCRs reportedly recognized epitopes outside regions mutated in the B.1.351 and B.1.1.7 variants. The whole spike protein was spanned by vaccine-associated CD4 TCRs, and dominant responses were seen in regions 160-218 and 743-854. Because no day 14 peak-response samples were available, repertoires were characterized only after the peak T cell response. The 56-69-year group was small, and its depth increase did not reach significance, likely because of low power.

The time point label corresponds to: baseline before first vaccination. Vaccinee samples came from UK trials COV001 and COV002, including a single-blind randomized controlled phase 2/3 trial of AZD1222 (ChAdOx1 nCoV-19) in healthy adults. For TCRbeta chain sequencing, PBMC samples from trial participants were taken at day 0 and at day 28 after the second dose. Trimming at the junction amounts to 0 bases on V and 2 bases on J, and the germline ends lie 13 bases apart. The CDR3 measures 16 amino acids from cysteine to phenylalanine. CDR3 DNA is the only sequence kept; it has 48 bases, read in frame from the first base. CDR1 and CDR2 (MNHEY, SVGEGT) derive from the germline V gene. The CDR3 regions of human TCRbeta chains were subjected to immunosequencing. Processing in the source paper ran as follows. TCRs in the repertoires were matched against a reference library of SARS-CoV-2-specific TCRs that had been generated with the MIRA antigen-specificity platform. Breadth meant the fraction of unique TCRs that were SARS-CoV-2-associated, whereas depth meant the fraction of total T cells that were SARS-CoV-2-associated. Using the MIRA data, each spike-specific TCR was assigned both to the spike region to which the TCR was reactive and to a CD4 or CD8 class. Log10-transformed breadth and depth values were compared by one-way ANOVA with Sidak's multiple comparisons tests. Entries here come from immuneACCESS through TCRdb and include only in-frame sequences with V and J called. Some clones fail to appear in such tables; in the studies checked, an unresolved V gene covers under half of the shortfall, and the cause of the remainder is unknown. D and trimming come from the DNA, and the V and J calls and clone size come from that table. The sample table contains nearly 110,000 clones; only one count was recorded for roughly 87% of them. The ten largest clonotypes hold 4% to 5.5% of the sample.

Turning to this clone: Its antigen target is currently unknown. No base quality information exists; no much larger clone differs at one position.

The chain is encoded by TRBV6-2 or TRBV6-3 joined to TRBJ1-2; the D gene cannot be resolved reliably. The sample in question was peripheral blood, obtained on day 0 of AZD1222 vaccination. The sequence was obtained from an adult in good health. The CDR3 sequence is CASSYSVSIPNYGYTF. The DNA sequence is given as TGTGCCAGCAGTTACTCGGTTAGCATACCGAACTATGGCTACACCTTC.